This T cell receptor (beta chain) appears in the sequencing data of a study of PD-L1 blockade in urothelial cancer. Across the study: Timepoints chosen for blood analysis were 3 weeks (second dose) and 6 weeks after treatment start. A median approximately 150,000 T cells were found in blood samples. Study conclusions and caveats: In blood at 3 weeks, tumor-associated clones expanded more among patients with durable benefit.

The V segment lost 5 bases and the J segment 5 bases; nucleotides outside the gene matches: 13. The CDR3 loop spans 16 amino acids. Germline-derived CDR1 and CDR2 are SGHVS and FNYEAQ. Clones were sequenced by immunoSEQ multiplex PCR, and TCRdb holds only the in-frame ones, with some missing. Of about 51,000 clones in the sample, more than 75% were seen once. As regards this clone: Antigen unknown.

Sequenced here: PBMCs, sampled around atezolizumab (anti-PD-L1) treatment. V is TRBV7-6 and J is TRBJ1-2, with 8 nucleotides matching TRBD1. This receptor was identified in a man aged 55 to 69 with urothelial cancer. CDR3 residues: CASSRYPDRDLYGYTF. CDR3 sequence (DNA): TGTGCCAGCAGCCGATACCCGGACAGGGATTTGTATGGCTACACCTTC.